The sequence of this T cell receptor (beta chain) was determined in a study of tumor-infiltrating lymphocytes in primary liver carcinoma. Regarding this clonotype: A much bigger clone sits one base away, suggesting this may be a read error.

Production of TCR beta cDNA used around 460 ng total RNA together with a constant-region primer. Libraries of TCR beta came from three nested multiplex PCR rounds with slightly modified ARM-PCR. The two initial PCR rounds, about 9 cycles each, used TRBV1-TRBV30 forward and C-beta reverse primers. MiXCR, run by TCRdb on the multiplex PCR reads, gives a single entry per CDR3 protein. The sample gives fewer than 400,000 distinct CDR3 sequences, about 62% of which show up once; roughly 9% is in the top ten. The CDR3 loop spans 12 amino acids. From germline, CDR1 is MDHEN and CDR2 SYDVKM. The authors took blood RNA from unsorted whole blood and also extracted germline DNA.

The sample taken for sequencing was peripheral blood. The receptor comes from a man in his forties with primary liver carcinoma and hepatitis B virus infection. V usage is TRBV28 and J usage is TRBJ2-3; 7 nucleotides align to TRBD2. The CDR3 DNA follows: TGTGCCAGCAGTCAGGCGGGGGATACGCGGTATTTT. It specifies CASSQAGDTRYF.